This TCR beta chain was recorded in a study of T-cell reconstitution after alpha-beta-depleted transplantation in children. This clonotype was seen repeatedly, ten times or more. As it was prepared, the TCRbeta library received unique molecular identifiers. TCRdb called the PCR reads again in MiXCR, with one record for every CDR3 protein. The sample records just over 70,000 distinct CDR3 sequences, about 7.3% being singletons. The CDR3 runs to 14 residues. V was clipped by 5 bases and J by 1 base; unmatched bases: 3. This rearrangement joins TRBV12-3 or TRBV12-4 to TRBJ2-7; 9 positions match TRBD1. The source was PBMCs from the stem cell graft donor, collected from the stem cell graft. This receptor was identified in a human donor who donated a stem cell graft to a child with acute lymphoblastic leukemia. CDR3 sequence: CASSQTGGSYEQYF. DNA for the CDR3: TGTGCCAGCAGTCAGACAGGGGGATCCTACGAGCAGTACTTC.